Below are 26 T cell receptor beta chains sequenced from a single sample in a study of shared clonotypes between healthy human individuals. Generated by immunoSEQ multiplex PCR, the TCRdb table keeps only in-frame clones and is missing some. The data contain approximately 2.1 million clones, over 90% of them singletons. Sequenced input: naive CD4+ T cells from PBMCs. Subset specified: CD45RA+ positively selected. The receptors were gathered from a young man in good health. Some clones in this sample may be carry-over from other donors' samples.

V and J are TRBV18 and TRBJ1-5; 12 positions agree with TRBD1. The V gene end was trimmed by 3 bases and the J gene end by 6 bases; junction bases not matched to a gene: 6. CDR1 KGHSH and CDR2 LQKENI come from the germline V gene. This CDR3 spans 16 amino acids. The CDR3 protein is CASSPWDRGRGQPQHF. The CDR3, as DNA: TGTGCCAGCTCACCGTGGGACAGGGGGCGCGGTCAGCCCCAGCATTTT.

Comments on this clone: Other nucleotide sequences from this sample produce the same CDR3. The chain recombines TRBV28 with TRBJ1-1; D is unclear. Deletions cut 4 bases from V and 1 base from J, with 4 bases between. Germline CDR1 MDHEN, CDR2 SYDVKM. The CDR3 runs 12 residues. This CDR3 is CASSYRNTEAFF. CDR3 coding DNA: TGTGCCAGCAGTTATCGGAACACTGAAGCTTTCTTT.

V is TRBV7-9 and J is TRBJ2-5; D gene ambiguous. Germline assignment: CDR1 SEHNR and CDR2 FQNEAQ (reference sequence). The V gene lost 3 bases and the J gene lost 5 bases, with 10 bases spanning the gap. The CDR3 is 13 amino acids. The CDR3 protein is CASSLGFLETQYF. CDR3 nucleotide sequence: TGTGCCAGCAGCTTGGGGTTCCTCGAGACCCAGTACTTC.

This clone appeared a single time. The genes are TRBV7-6 and TRBJ1-1, with TRBD1 matching 7 bases. The J segment lost 0 bases and the V segment lost 4 bases, leaving 8 bases of the junction unmatched. The CDR3 covers 16 residues. The germline gives CDR1 SGHVS, CDR2 FNYEAQ. CDR3 amino acids: CASSSRQGLMNTEAFF. As DNA, the CDR3 is TGTGCCAGCAGCTCCCGACAGGGACTCATGAACACTGAAGCTTTCTTT. Using reference TRBV7-6 and TRBJ1-1 for the parts outside the CDR3, the full variable domain is GAGVSQSPRYKVTKRGQDVALRCDPISGHVSLYWYRQALGQGPEFLTYFNYEAQQDKSGLPNDRFSAERPEGSISTLTIQRTEQRDSAMYRCASSSRQGLMNTEAFFGQGTRLTVV.

V is TRBV6-6 and J is TRBJ1-1, with a weak D call TRBD1 (6 bases). CDR3 size: 14 residues. The germline V and J ends were trimmed by 6 bases and 6 bases, with 17 bases remaining between them. Germline lookup yields CDR1 MNHNY and CDR2 SVGAGI (reference sequence). The CDR3 sequence: CASSSDGTQPEAFF. For the CDR3, the DNA is TGTGCCAGCAGCTCGGACGGGACACAGCCTGAAGCTTTCTTT.

CDR3 protein: CASSSLDGYTF. For the CDR3, the DNA is TGTGCCAGCAGTTCACTTGACGGCTACACCTTC. The gene calls are TRBV6-6 and TRBJ1-2; D uncertain. Looked up from germline, CDR1 is MNHNY and CDR2 is SVGAGI (reference sequence). Trimming cost V 4 bases and J 8 bases, with 8 bases left between them. CDR3 length: 11 residues.

The CDR3 DNA sequence: TGTGCCAGCAGCTTTGGGGGGACAGAAGAGACCCAGTACTTC. Translated, it gives CASSFGGTEETQYF. The V and J genes are TRBV7-3 and TRBJ2-5; weak D call: TRBD1 (7 bases). Germline V gene lookup returns CDR1 SGHTA and CDR2 FQGTGA. There are 14 residues in the CDR3. V was shortened by 3 bases and J by 3 bases, with 11 bases between the two germline ends.

This chain connects TRBV19 to TRBJ2-3, with D possibly TRBD2 on 6 matching bases. V lost 6 bases and J 9 bases, leaving 16 bases between the germline ends. The germline V gene encodes CDR1 LNHDA and CDR2 SQIVND (reference sequence). CDR3 length equals 13 residues. The CDR3 nucleotides are TGTGCCAGTAGAAAGGACTATTCCTTAACGCAGTATTTT. It is translated as CASRKDYSLTQYF.

V is TRBV7-6 and J is TRBJ2-1, with D possibly TRBD2 on 6 matching bases. The CDR3 is 16 residues long. V dropped 5 bases and J dropped 8 bases, with 22 bases sitting between them. Germline lookup yields CDR1 SGHVS and CDR2 FNYEAQ. DNA for the CDR3: TGTGCCAGCAGCCAACTAGCAATACGGGCAGCCTATGAGCAGTTCTTC. This translates into CASSQLAIRAAYEQFF.

Here the CDR3 reads CASSESKKVDTQYF. Written as DNA, the CDR3 is TGTGCCAGCAGTGAATCCAAAAAGGTGGATACGCAGTATTTT. The chain uses TRBV25-1 and TRBJ2-3; no firm D call. The CDR3 sequence is 14 residues long. Trimming cost V 1 base and J 6 bases, with 11 bases left between them. Germline CDR1 reads MGHDK; CDR2 reads SYGVNS.

The rearrangement joins TRBV6-1 to TRBJ1-1, with D unresolved. Trimming stripped 4 bases from V and 0 bases from J, with 9 bases between. The CDR3 covers 14 residues. Germline-derived CDR1 and CDR2 are MNHNS and SASEGT. In nucleotides, the CDR3 is TGTGCCAGCAGTGGCGAGGGTATGAACACTGAAGCTTTCTTT. Its protein is CASSGEGMNTEAFF.

Of note for this clone: Additional DNA sequences in this sample encode the identical CDR3. The rearrangement uses TRBV28 and TRBJ2-1; 12 bases align to TRBD2. The length of the CDR3 is 16 residues. Trimming removed 5 bases from V and 0 bases from J; junction bases left unmatched: 2. In germline, CDR1 is MDHEN, CDR2 SYDVKM. Written as DNA, the CDR3 is TGTGCCAGCAGTGAGACTAGCGGGAGCTCCTACAATGAGCAGTTCTTC. Translation gives CASSETSGSSYNEQFF.

This clone was picked up one time. The rearrangement uses TRBV2 and TRBJ2-1; 9 bases fit TRBD2. The CDR3 totals 14 residues. Losses at the gene ends were 4 bases for V and 8 bases for J; bases not matched to a gene: 6. Germline V gene lookup returns CDR1 SNHLY and CDR2 FYNNEI. CDR3 DNA: TGTGCCAGCAGTGTAGCGGGAGTGAAGTATGAGCAGTTCTTC. Protein: CASSVAGVKYEQFF.

The chain couples TRBV5-1 to TRBJ2-3; tentatively, D is TRBD1 or TRBD2 (6 bases each). Trimming shortened V by 4 bases and J by 4 bases, and 22 bases separated the two germline ends. This CDR3 has 17 residues. The V gene's germline CDR1 is SGHRS and CDR2 YFSETQ. The CDR3: CASSGLNSGGGSDTQYF. The CDR3 DNA reads TGCGCCAGCAGCGGTCTTAACAGTGGAGGGGGTTCAGATACGCAGTATTTT. Combining the CDR3 with reference TRBV5-1 and TRBJ2-3 gives the whole variable domain KAGVTQTPRYLIKTRGQQVTLSCSPISGHRSVSWYQQTPGQGLQFLFEYFSETQRNKGNFPGRFSGRQFSNSRSEMNVSTLELGDSALYLCASSGLNSGGGSDTQYFGPGTRLTVL.

This clone has just one count. The gene calls are TRBV12-5 and TRBJ1-2, with TRBD1 as a possible D gene (6 bases). The germline gives CDR1 LGHNT, CDR2 FRNRAP. V lost 0 bases, J lost 7 bases, and 12 bases lay in between. CDR3 size: 14 residues. In DNA, the CDR3 is TGTGCTAGTGGTTTGGTAGGGGGGCTCGGTGGCTACACCTTC. Translating gives CASGLVGGLGGYTF.

The J gene is TRBJ2-2, the V gene TRBV19, with 10 positions matching TRBD1. Losses at the gene ends were 4 bases for V and 5 bases for J; bases not matched to a gene: 10. The CDR3 consists of 17 residues. Looked up from germline, CDR1 is LNHDA and CDR2 is SQIVND (reference sequence). CDR3 in amino acids: CASSKGRQGAGTGELFF. The CDR3, as DNA: TGTGCCAGTAGTAAGGGGCGACAGGGGGCTGGTACCGGGGAGCTGTTTTTT. The whole variable domain, filled in from reference TRBV19 and TRBJ2-2, reads DGGITQSPKYLFRKEGQNVTLSCEQNLNHDAMYWYRQDPGQGLRLIYYSQIVNDFQKGDIAEGYSVSREKKESFPLTVTSAQKNPTAFYLCASSKGRQGAGTGELFFGEGSRLTVL.

This clone was observed once. The chain links TRBV2 to TRBJ2-1; 8 positions agree with TRBD1. The CDR3 is 13 residues long. The J segment lost 5 bases and the V segment lost 10 bases, leaving 7 bases of the junction unmatched. The germline gives CDR1 SNHLY, CDR2 FYNNEI. This CDR3 reads CATDRGLHNEQFF. The DNA for the CDR3 is TGTGCCACCGACAGGGGCCTCCACAATGAGCAGTTCTTC. Filled out from reference TRBV2 and TRBJ2-1, the complete variable domain reads EPEVTQTPSHQVTQMGQEVILRCVPISNHLYFYWYRQILGQKVEFLVSFYNNEISEKSEIFDDQFSVERPDGSNFTLKIRSTKLEDSAMYFCATDRGLHNEQFFGPGTRLTVL.

The rearrangement uses TRBV30 and TRBJ1-4, with D maybe TRBD1 (5 bases). V was clipped by 3 bases and J by 3 bases, with 17 bases between them. CDR3 length: 16 residues. Germline assignment: CDR1 GTSNPN and CDR2 SVGIG (reference sequence). The CDR3 nucleotides read TGTGCCTGGAGCGATCTCCAGGGTCCGTCTAATGAAAAACTGTTTTTT. Amino acids: CAWSDLQGPSNEKLFF.

V is TRBV7-9 and J is TRBJ1-2; possible D gene TRBD1, 5 bases. The CDR3 runs 16 residues. Germline V gene lookup returns CDR1 SEHNR and CDR2 FQNEAQ (reference sequence). Deletions cut 3 bases from V and 6 bases from J, with 20 bases between. CDR3 DNA sequence: TGTGCCAGCAGCTTTATGTTGGACGGGACGGAAGATGGCTACACCTTC. It specifies CASSFMLDGTEDGYTF.

With regard to this clone: Other DNA sequences in the sample encode the same CDR3. This chain connects TRBV5-1 to TRBJ2-3; no clear D gene. V lost 1 base and J 3 bases, leaving 6 bases between the germline ends. This CDR3 region has 13 residues. Germline CDR1 reads SGHRS; CDR2 reads YFSETQ. Written as DNA, the CDR3 is TGCGCCAGCAGCTTGCTGCCAACAGATACGCAGTATTTT. Translating it yields CASSLLPTDTQYF.

Concerning this clone: Other DNA sequences in this sample translate to the same CDR3. The CDR3 DNA reads TGTGCCAGCAGAAGGGGAGACAGCTCTGGAAACACCATATATTTT. It codes for CASRRGDSSGNTIYF. The chain combines TRBV2 with TRBJ1-3; tentatively, D is TRBD1 (5 bases). From germline, CDR1 is SNHLY and CDR2 FYNNEI. This CDR3 comprises 15 residues. V was cut by 6 bases and J by 0 bases, with 12 bases left in between.

This clone was observed a handful of times. The V call is TRBV7-9, the J call TRBJ1-1; D is unclear. The CDR3 sequence is 13 residues long. The V end lost 5 bases, the J end lost 7 bases, and 14 bases lay between the germline ends. Germline V gene data show CDR1 as SEHNR and CDR2 as FQNEAQ (reference sequence). Written as DNA, the CDR3 is TGTGCCAGCAGCCGTATTTCGCAGAGTGAAGCTTTCTTT. The encoded protein is CASSRISQSEAFF. Looking up the rest from reference TRBV7-9 and TRBJ1-1 gives the full variable domain: DTGVSQNPRHKITKRGQNVTFRCDPISEHNRLYWYRQTLGQGPEFLTYFQNEAQLEKSRLLSDRFSAERPKGSFSTLEIQRTEQGDSAMYLCASSRISQSEAFFGQGTRLTVV.

This clone was found once. This chain links TRBV5-6 with TRBJ1-2; D ambiguous. This CDR3 contains 14 residues. V lost 4 bases and J lost 4, with 14 bases in between. From germline, CDR1 is SGHDT and CDR2 YYEEEE. CDR3 nucleotide sequence: TGTGCCAGCAGCCGCCCAGCCTCGGTCTATGGCTACACCTTC. Its translation: CASSRPASVYGYTF. Full variable domain (missing parts from reference TRBV5-6 and TRBJ1-2): DAGVTQSPTHLIKTRGQQVTLRCSPKSGHDTVSWYQQALGQGPQFIFQYYEEEERQRGNFPDRFSGHQFPNYSSELNVNALLLGDSALYLCASSRPASVYGYTFGSGTRLTVV.

This rearrangement joins TRBV28 to TRBJ2-5, with 9 bases matching TRBD1. TRBJ2-7 explains the end of the DNA better; the J call may be wrong. The CDR3 runs 16 residues. Germline CDR1 is MDHEN and CDR2 is SYDVKM. The CDR3 loop reads CASSSTGTGRPYEQYF. CDR3 bases: TGTGCCAGCAGTTCTACCGGGACAGGGCGCCCCTACGAGCAGTACTTC.

On this clone itself: This specimen includes other DNA sequences encoding the same CDR3. The chain combines TRBV5-1 with TRBJ1-5; D is uncertain. Germline V CDR1 and CDR2: SGHRS, YFSETQ. The CDR3 loop spans 14 amino acids. Trimming removed 0 bases from V and 4 bases from J, with 8 bases in between. The CDR3 loop is CASSLDGLNQPQHF. CDR3 DNA: TGCGCCAGCAGCTTGGACGGATTAAATCAGCCCCAGCATTTT.

The gene calls are TRBV28 and TRBJ1-5; 7 nucleotides line up with TRBD1. With V trimmed by 2 bases and J by 4 bases, 8 bases remained unmatched. CDR1 is MDHEN and CDR2 is SYDVKM in the germline V gene. This CDR3 has 16 amino acids. The CDR3 nucleotides are TGTGCCAGCAGTTTACCACGACAGGGAGGGAATCAGCCCCAGCATTTT. This gives the protein CASSLPRQGGNQPQHF.